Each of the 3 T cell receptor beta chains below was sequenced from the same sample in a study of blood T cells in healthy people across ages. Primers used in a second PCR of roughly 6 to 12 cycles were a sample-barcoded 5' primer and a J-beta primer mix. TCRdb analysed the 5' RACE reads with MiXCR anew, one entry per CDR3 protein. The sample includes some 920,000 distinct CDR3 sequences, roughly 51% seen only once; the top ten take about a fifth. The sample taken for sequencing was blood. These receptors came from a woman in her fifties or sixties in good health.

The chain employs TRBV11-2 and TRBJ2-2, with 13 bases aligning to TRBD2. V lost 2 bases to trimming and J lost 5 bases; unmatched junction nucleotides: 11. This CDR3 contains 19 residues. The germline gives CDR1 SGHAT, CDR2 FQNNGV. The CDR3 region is CASSLYVGLAGRGTGELFF. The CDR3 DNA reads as TGTGCCAGCAGCTTATACGTGGGACTAGCGGGACGCGGAACCGGGGAGCTGTTTTTT.

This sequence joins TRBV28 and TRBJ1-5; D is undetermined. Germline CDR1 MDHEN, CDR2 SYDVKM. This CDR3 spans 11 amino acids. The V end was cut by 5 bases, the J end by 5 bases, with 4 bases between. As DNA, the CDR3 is TGTGCCAGCAGTACAGATCAGCCCCAGCATTTT. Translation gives CASSTDQPQHF.

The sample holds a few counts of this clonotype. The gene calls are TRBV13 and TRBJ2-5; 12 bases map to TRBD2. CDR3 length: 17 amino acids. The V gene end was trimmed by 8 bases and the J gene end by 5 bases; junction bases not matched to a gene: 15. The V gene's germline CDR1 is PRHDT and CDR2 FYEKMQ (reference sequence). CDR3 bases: TGTGCCAGCGGACGACTAGCGGGAGCGGCGACGGCGGAGACCCAGTACTTC. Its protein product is CASGRLAGAATAETQYF.